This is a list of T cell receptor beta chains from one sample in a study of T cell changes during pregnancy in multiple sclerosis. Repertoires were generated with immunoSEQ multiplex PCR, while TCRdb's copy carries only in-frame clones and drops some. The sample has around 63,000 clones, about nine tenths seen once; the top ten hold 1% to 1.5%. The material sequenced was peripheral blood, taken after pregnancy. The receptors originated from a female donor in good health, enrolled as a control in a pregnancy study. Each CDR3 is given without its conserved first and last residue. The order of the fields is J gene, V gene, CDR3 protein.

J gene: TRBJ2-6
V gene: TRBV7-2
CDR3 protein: ASSLVWLLRAGANVLT

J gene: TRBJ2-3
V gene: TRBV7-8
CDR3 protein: ASSLLAGGTDTQY

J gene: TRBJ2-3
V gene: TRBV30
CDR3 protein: AWSWGGRGDTQY

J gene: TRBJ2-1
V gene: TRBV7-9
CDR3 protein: ASSLLQVLSIDEQF

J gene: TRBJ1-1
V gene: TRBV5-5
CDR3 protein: ASSYPGQENTEAF

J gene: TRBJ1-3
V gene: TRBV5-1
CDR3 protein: ASSLQPGHASGNTIY

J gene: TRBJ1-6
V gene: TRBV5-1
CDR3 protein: ASSLRQGEQSPLH

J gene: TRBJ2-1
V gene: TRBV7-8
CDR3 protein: ASSQSQGARSYNEQF

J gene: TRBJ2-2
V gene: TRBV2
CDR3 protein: ASGSTSLNTGELF

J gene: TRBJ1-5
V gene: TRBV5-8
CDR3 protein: ASSPRGGLQPQH

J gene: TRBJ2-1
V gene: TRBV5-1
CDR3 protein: ASSSLGTSGAPSYNEQF

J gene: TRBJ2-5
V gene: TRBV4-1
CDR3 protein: ASSQDRVRGLETQY

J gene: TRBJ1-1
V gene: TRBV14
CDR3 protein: ASSPYPLGNTEAF

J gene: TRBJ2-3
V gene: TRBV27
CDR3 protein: ASSFRSTGTDTQY

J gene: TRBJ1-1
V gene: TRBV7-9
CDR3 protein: ASSLSWNTEAF